This T cell receptor (beta chain) was recorded in a study of shared clonotypes between healthy human individuals. V lost 4 bases to trimming and J lost 3 bases, with 15 bases between them. Per the germline V gene, CDR1 is MDHEN and CDR2 is SYDVKM. The CDR3 sequence is 15 residues long. TCRdb's copy holds only in-frame clones and misses some; the assay was immunoSEQ multiplex PCR. The sample includes some 2.1 million clones, roughly 94% seen only once; the top ten take 0.1% to 0.15%. The specimen was naive CD4+ T cells sorted from blood. Documented subset: CD45RA+ positively selected. J is TRBJ2-5 and V is TRBV28; D may be TRBD2 (5 bases). The source of this sequence is a man aged 18 to 30 in good health. The CDR3 DNA reads TGTGCCAGCAGTTCCCCCCGGGGTTGGGAAGAGACCCAGTACTTC. This gives the protein CASSSPRGWEETQYF. The whole variable domain, remainder taken from reference TRBV28 and TRBJ2-5, is DVKVTQSSRYLVKRTGEKVFLECVQDMDHENMFWYRQDPGLGLRLIYFSYDVKMKEKGDIPEGYSVSREKKERFSLILESASTNQTSMYLCASSSPRGWEETQYFGPGTRLLVL.